These 13 T cell receptor beta chains were sequenced from one sample in a study of T cells in Graves' hyperthyroidism and ophthalmopathy. There were TCR beta CDR3 regions amplified from RNA transcripts. Primed by the HTBI set, a first-round RT-PCR was run on the TCR CDR3. A single record per CDR3 protein comes from TCRdb applying MiXCR to the multiplex PCR reads. Of over 250,000 distinct CDR3 sequences in the sample, roughly an eighth were seen once. Specimen: blood. The receptors here all came from a woman between 40 and 55 years old with Graves' ophthalmopathy.

In its sample, this clonotype was seen many times. The chain combines TRBV11-3 with TRBJ1-1; 10 bases line up with TRBD1. Trimming took 3 bases from V and 7 from J; bases not matched to a gene: 2. The CDR3 runs 13 residues. Germline V lookup: CDR1 SGHNT, CDR2 YENEEA. The CDR3: CASSLTGGLEAFF. DNA of the CDR3: TGTGCCAGCAGCTTGACAGGGGGCCTTGAAGCTTTCTTT.

This clonotype was seen many times. V is TRBV7-9 and J is TRBJ2-3; weak D call: TRBD2 (5 bases). Germline CDR1 and CDR2: SEHNR and FQNEAQ (reference sequence). This CDR3 contains 13 residues. V was pared by 5 bases and J by 5 bases, with 11 bases between. The CDR3 bases are TGTGCCAGCAGCAGAACGGGGTTAGATACGCAGTATTTT. This sequence encodes CASSRTGLDTQYF.

This clonotype was recorded a few times. The rearrangement uses TRBV2 and TRBJ2-1, with 8 bases aligning to TRBD1. Germline CDR1 is SNHLY and CDR2 is FYNNEI. The trim removed 5 bases at V and 1 base at J, leaving 7 bases unmatched. CDR3 length equals 16 residues. The CDR3 is CASSQLGQGSYNEQFF. The CDR3 DNA is TGTGCCAGCAGTCAACTAGGACAGGGATCCTACAATGAGCAGTTCTTC.

This clonotype has just a few counts. A much larger clone is a single base away; this may be a read error. The rearrangement uses TRBV12-5 and TRBJ2-2; TRBD1 is a possible D gene (6 bases). The V and J ends lost 0 bases and 1 base respectively, with 21 bases between them. Germline assignment: CDR1 LGHNT and CDR2 FRNRAP. The CDR3 is made up of 20 amino acids. CDR3 nucleotides: TGTGCTAGTGGTTTGGTGAAACTCAGTCTAACCAGGGGGAACACCGGGGAGCTGTTTTTT. Translation gives CASGLVKLSLTRGNTGELFF.

The chain carries TRBV5-1 and TRBJ2-2; D gene unclear. The CDR3 length is 12 residues. V was shortened by 1 base and J by 8 bases, with 6 bases between the two germline ends. From germline, CDR1 is SGHRS and CDR2 YFSETQ. CDR3 in amino acids: CASSLSSGELFF. DNA of the CDR3: TGCGCCAGCAGCTTGAGCAGTGGGGAGCTGTTTTTT.

This clonotype was seen at least ten times. V is TRBV11-2 and J is TRBJ1-1; the match to TRBD1 covers 10 bases. The CDR3 is 13 amino acids. V shed 6 bases, J shed 4 bases, and the junction held 2 bases outside the gene matches. CDR1 is SGHAT, CDR2 FQNNGV, per germline. The CDR3 here is CASSRQGATEAFF. CDR3 DNA: TGTGCCAGCAGTCGACAGGGGGCCACTGAAGCTTTCTTT.

This chain connects TRBV18 to TRBJ2-2; D not certain. The CDR3 totals 13 residues. From germline, CDR1 is KGHSH and CDR2 LQKENI. V lost 8 bases and J 0 bases, leaving 7 bases between the germline ends. The DNA of the CDR3 is TGTGCCAGCCCGACAACGAACACCGGGGAGCTGTTTTTT. Amino acids: CASPTTNTGELFF.

This clonotype was detected many times. V and J are TRBV3-1 and TRBJ2-7; 7 bases align to TRBD2. CDR1 and CDR2 (germline): LGHDT, YNNKEL (reference sequence). The V and J ends lost 2 bases and 5 bases, in that order; junction bases with no gene match: 6. This CDR3 spans 14 amino acids. CDR3 amino acids: CASSQRGRVDEQYF. In DNA, the CDR3 is TGTGCCAGCAGCCAAAGAGGGAGGGTAGACGAGCAGTACTTC.

The table lists this clonotype with a few counts. The rearrangement uses TRBV5-5 and TRBJ2-3; tentative D call: TRBD2 (7 bases). Germline-derived CDR1 and CDR2 are SGHKS and YYEKEE (reference sequence). V was pared by 4 bases and J by 0 bases, with 18 bases between. This CDR3 has 17 amino acids. Here the CDR3 DNA reads TGTGCCAGCAGCCCGGGGGGCACGGGGACTAGCACAGATACGCAGTATTTT. Translated, it gives CASSPGGTGTSTDTQYF.

The V gene is TRBV9, the J gene TRBJ2-3; D call uncertain. This CDR3 has 12 residues. The V gene lost 3 bases and the J gene lost 6 bases, with 8 bases spanning the gap. Germline values: CDR1 SGDLS, CDR2 YYNGEE. The chain's CDR3 is CASSAYGDTQYF. CDR3 sequence (DNA): TGTGCCAGCAGCGCATACGGGGATACGCAGTATTTT.

This clonotype was detected a few times. This rearrangement joins TRBV12-3 or TRBV12-4 to TRBJ2-7, with a possible D match to TRBD2 (5 bases). The CDR3 length is 15 residues. The V end lost 0 bases, the J end lost 0 bases, and 9 bases lay between the germline ends. The CDR3 DNA is TGTGCCAGCAGTTTAGCTCCGGGATCCTCCTACGAGCAGTACTTC. Its protein product is CASSLAPGSSYEQYF.

This clonotype was counted a few times. The chain has TRBV7-9 and TRBJ2-1; 9 nucleotides align to TRBD1. CDR1 SEHNR and CDR2 FQNEAQ come from the germline V gene (reference sequence). With V trimmed by 2 bases and J by 7 bases, 15 bases remained unmatched. This CDR3 comprises 18 residues. In nucleotides, the CDR3 is TGTGCCAGCAGCTTATTGGGGATGGGACAGGGTAGGGGGAATGAGCAGTTCTTC. Translating it yields CASSLLGMGQGRGNEQFF.

Turning to this clonotype: A much larger clone lies one base from this, so it may be a read error. The rearrangement uses TRBV5-5 and TRBJ1-1; D gene uncertain. Trimming shortened V by 0 bases and J by 10 bases, and 13 bases separated the two germline ends. The V gene's germline CDR1 is SGHKS and CDR2 YYEKEE (reference sequence). The CDR3 loop spans 13 amino acids. The CDR3 bases are TGTGCCAGCAGCTTGGACGGCCGGACGGGAGCTTTCTTT. Translation gives CASSLDGRTGAFF.